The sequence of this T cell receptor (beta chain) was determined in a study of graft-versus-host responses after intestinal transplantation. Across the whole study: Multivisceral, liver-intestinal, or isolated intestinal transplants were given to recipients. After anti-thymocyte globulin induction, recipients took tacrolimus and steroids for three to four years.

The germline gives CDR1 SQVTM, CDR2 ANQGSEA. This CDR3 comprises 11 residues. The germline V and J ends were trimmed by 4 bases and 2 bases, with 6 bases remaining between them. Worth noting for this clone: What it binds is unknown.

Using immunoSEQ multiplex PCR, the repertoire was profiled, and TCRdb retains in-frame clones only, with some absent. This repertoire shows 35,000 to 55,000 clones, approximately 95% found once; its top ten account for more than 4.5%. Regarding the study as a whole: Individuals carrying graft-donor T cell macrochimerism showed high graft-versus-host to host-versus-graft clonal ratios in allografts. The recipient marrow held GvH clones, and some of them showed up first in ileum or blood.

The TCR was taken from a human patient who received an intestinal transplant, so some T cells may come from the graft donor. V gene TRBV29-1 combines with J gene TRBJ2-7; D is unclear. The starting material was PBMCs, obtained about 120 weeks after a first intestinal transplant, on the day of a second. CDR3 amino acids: CSVAETYEQYF. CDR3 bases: TGCAGCGTTGCGGAAACCTACGAGCAGTACTTC.